This entry concerns a single TCR beta chain. Its antigen is not known. The PCR contained 60 Vbeta and 13 Jbeta primers. Authors' processing steps: The authors later counted some 76 million unique TCR beta chains, 8.5 million to 13 million of them shared. Clones were sequenced by immunoSEQ multiplex PCR, and TCRdb holds only the in-frame ones, with some missing. For V, J and clone size, that table is used; D and trimming come from the DNA. The sample contains 100,000 to 150,000 clones, about three quarters of which appear only once. The data were taken from a study of cytomegalovirus exposure and HLA in healthy donors. Overall study findings and caveats: Indistinguishability led to the exclusion of some V segments, TRBV6-2 and TRBV6-3 included. The productive fraction for most TCR beta V segments was about 90% or about 30% in an earlier analysis.

The CDR3 totals 14 residues. CDR1 MNHNS and CDR2 SASEGT come from the germline V gene. The V segment lost 6 bases and the J segment 11 bases; nucleotides outside the gene matches: 16. The TCR sequence derives from a middle-aged woman in good health and CMV-seronegative. The rearrangement uses TRBV6-1 and TRBJ2-7, with 7 bases fitting TRBD1. Sequences were obtained from PBMCs. This CDR3 is CASSPTGDLRGEYF. CDR3 in DNA: TGTGCCAGCAGCCCAACAGGGGACCTACGAGGGGAGTACTTC.